The T cell receptor (beta chain) described here comes from a study of blood T cell repertoires in COVID-19. Germline CDR1 and CDR2: SGHRS and YFSETQ. The CDR3 has 14 residues. Trimming left V 3 bases short and J 2 bases short, with 10 bases between. Assay: immunoSEQ multiplex PCR; the TCRdb copy retains only in-frame clones and omits some. The sample lists some 100,000 clones, approximately 81% seen once, with around a quarter in the top ten. Source material: peripheral blood. The clonotype originates from a man aged 80 or over with active or convalescent COVID-19. The V and J genes are TRBV5-1 and TRBJ2-3; TRBD2 is a possible D gene (5 bases). Written as DNA, the CDR3 is TGCGCCAGCAGCTCTGGTGGACTCACAGATACGCAGTATTTT. It is translated as CASSSGGLTDTQYF.